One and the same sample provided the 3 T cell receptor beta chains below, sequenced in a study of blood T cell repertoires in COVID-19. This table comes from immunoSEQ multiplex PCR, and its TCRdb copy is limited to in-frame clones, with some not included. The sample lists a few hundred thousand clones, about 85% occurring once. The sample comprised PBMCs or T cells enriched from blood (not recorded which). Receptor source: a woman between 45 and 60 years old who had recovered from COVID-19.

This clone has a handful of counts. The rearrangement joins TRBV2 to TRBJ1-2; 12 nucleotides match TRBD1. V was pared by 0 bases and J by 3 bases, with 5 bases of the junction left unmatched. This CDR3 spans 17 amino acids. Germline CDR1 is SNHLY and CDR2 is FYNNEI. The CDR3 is CASSEARDRGPDYGYTF. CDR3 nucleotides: TGTGCCAGCAGTGAAGCCAGGGACAGGGGGCCTGACTATGGCTACACCTTC.

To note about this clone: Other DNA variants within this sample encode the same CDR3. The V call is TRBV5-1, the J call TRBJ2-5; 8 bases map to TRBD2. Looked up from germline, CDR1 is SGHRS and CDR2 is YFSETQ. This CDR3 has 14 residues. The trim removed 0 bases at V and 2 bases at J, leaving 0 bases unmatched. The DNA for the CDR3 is TGCGCCAGCAGCTTGGCGGGGGGGCAAGAGACCCAGTACTTC. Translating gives CASSLAGGQETQYF.

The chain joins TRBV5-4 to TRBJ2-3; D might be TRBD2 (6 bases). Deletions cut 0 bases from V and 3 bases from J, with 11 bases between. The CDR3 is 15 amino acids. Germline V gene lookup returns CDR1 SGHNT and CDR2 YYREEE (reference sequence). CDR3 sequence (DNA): TGTGCCAGCAGCTTGGCTCTAGCGCTAACAGATACGCAGTATTTT. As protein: CASSLALALTDTQYF.